This T cell receptor (beta chain) is drawn from a study of blood T cell repertoires in COVID-19. Study at large: Italy, Spain and the United States were the sources of the convalescent and acute COVID-19 samples. PBMCs, B-cell-depleted T cells, or T cells were the source of the cDNA or gDNA that made up the material.

V shed 3 bases and J 0 bases; nucleotides not matched to a gene: 6. The CDR3 contains 16 residues. CDR1 is SGHAT, CDR2 FQDESV, per germline (reference sequence). Per the original data handling: Using reference gene primer amplification, nucleated cell counts were estimated. Clones were sequenced by immunoSEQ multiplex PCR, and TCRdb holds only the in-frame ones, with some missing. That table furnishes V, J and clone size, whereas the DNA furnished D and trimming. The table includes about 190,000 clones, approximately 81% detected once. Material for sequencing was peripheral blood. This receptor was taken from a human donor in a cohort sampled during active COVID-19. The chain has TRBV11-1 and TRBJ2-3, with 7 bases lining up with TRBD1. CDR3 in DNA: TGTGCCAGCAGCTTTAAACAGGGGTATAGCACAGATACGCAGTATTTT. Translating gives CASSFKQGYSTDTQYF.